This entry lists 17 T cell receptor beta chains sequenced from one sample in a study of blood T cell repertoires in COVID-19. TCRdb's copy holds only in-frame clones and misses some; the assay was immunoSEQ multiplex PCR. The data show approximately 240,000 clones, with 80% to 90% seen just once and 2.9% held by the top ten. The specimen was peripheral blood. The receptors come from a man between 50 and 59 years old who had recovered from COVID-19.

This clone was seen only once. The chain joins TRBV5-4 to TRBJ2-1; perhaps TRBD2 as D (6 bases). This CDR3 spans 16 amino acids. Per the germline V gene, CDR1 is SGHNT and CDR2 is YYREEE (reference sequence). V lost 4 bases to trimming and J lost 2 bases, with 16 bases between them. The chain's CDR3 is CASSPIGGGPYNEQFF. The CDR3, as DNA: TGTGCCAGCAGCCCAATTGGGGGAGGCCCCTACAATGAGCAGTTCTTC.

V and J are TRBV18 and TRBJ2-1; the match to TRBD1 covers 8 bases. Germline V gives CDR1 KGHSH, CDR2 LQKENI. V was pared by 3 bases and J by 7 bases, with 8 bases of the junction left unmatched. This CDR3 comprises 15 residues. DNA of the CDR3: TGTGCCAGCTCACCTGGGCAGGGGGCTGGAAATGAGCAGTTCTTC. The encoded protein is CASSPGQGAGNEQFF.

This clone has a single count. The V gene is TRBV27, the J gene TRBJ2-1; 8 nucleotides match TRBD1. With V trimmed by 5 bases and J by 3 bases, 6 bases remained unmatched. Germline V gives CDR1 MNHEY, CDR2 SMNVEV (reference sequence). This CDR3 is built from 15 residues. The CDR3 DNA is TGTGCCAGCAGTGGCGGACAGGGCTTCTACAATGAGCAGTTCTTC. It is translated as CASSGGQGFYNEQFF.

The rearrangement uses TRBV28 and TRBJ1-5, with D possibly being TRBD1 (5 bases). The CDR3 has 16 amino acids. V was shortened by 8 bases and J by 1 base, with 18 bases between the two germline ends. CDR1 MDHEN and CDR2 SYDVKM come from the germline V gene. The CDR3 nucleotides read TGTGCCAGCCGATACCCGATGCAGGGAAGCAATCAGCCCCAGCATTTT. Its translation: CASRYPMQGSNQPQHF.

The V gene is TRBV9, the J gene TRBJ2-3; 8 nucleotides match TRBD1. This CDR3 has 16 residues. Trimming at V came to 0 bases and at J to 1 base, leaving 4 bases not matched to a gene. Germline assignment: CDR1 SGDLS and CDR2 YYNGEE. CDR3 residues: CASSVGTGLGTDTQYF. CDR3 nucleotide sequence: TGTGCCAGCAGCGTAGGGACAGGGTTGGGCACAGATACGCAGTATTTT.

The chain has TRBV27 and TRBJ1-5; D unresolved. V was clipped by 5 bases and J by 3 bases, with 14 bases between them. In germline, CDR1 is MNHEY, CDR2 SMNVEV (reference sequence). CDR3 length equals 15 residues. CDR3 in DNA: TGTGCCAGCAGTCTAGGAGGGAGGTCCAATCAGCCCCAGCATTTT. Its translation: CASSLGGRSNQPQHF.

The V gene is TRBV30, the J gene TRBJ1-2; D ambiguous. Per the germline V gene, CDR1 is GTSNPN and CDR2 is SVGIG (reference sequence). V was pared by 2 bases and J by 7 bases, with 8 bases between. The CDR3 runs to 11 residues. The CDR3 DNA follows: TGTGCCTGGAGTTGGGGAGTTGGCTACACCTTC. Protein sequence: CAWSWGVGYTF.

A note on this clone: Other nucleotide sequences from this sample produce the same CDR3. This rearrangement joins TRBV27 to TRBJ2-7; 10 bases are shared with TRBD2. CDR3 length: 14 amino acids. The V segment lost 4 bases and the J segment 3 bases; nucleotides outside the gene matches: 3. CDR1 is MNHEY, CDR2 SMNVEV, per germline (reference sequence). The CDR3, as DNA: TGTGCCAGCAGTTGGACTAGCGGTAGCTACGAGCAGTACTTC. This gives the protein CASSWTSGSYEQYF.

The gene calls are TRBV28 and TRBJ2-5; weak D call: TRBD2 (7 bases). The CDR3 loop spans 16 amino acids. Germline-derived CDR1 and CDR2 are MDHEN and SYDVKM. V gave up 6 bases and J gave up 2 bases, with 19 bases separating them. This chain's CDR3 is CASSRYSGTQQETQYF. The CDR3 DNA reads TGTGCCAGCAGCCGATACAGCGGGACACAGCAAGAGACCCAGTACTTC.

The gene calls are TRBV15 and TRBJ2-5, with TRBD2 matching over 9 bases. Germline CDR1 is LNHNV and CDR2 is YYDKDF (reference sequence). V was clipped by 3 bases and J by 7 bases; unmatched bases: 12. The CDR3 is 16 amino acids. For the CDR3, the DNA is TGTGCCACCAGCAGGGACAAAGGGACAGCGGGGGGGACCCAGTACTTC. This translates into CATSRDKGTAGGTQYF.

This chain links TRBV2 with TRBJ2-1; 7 bases align to TRBD1. V was clipped by 3 bases and J by 5 bases; unmatched bases: 10. Germline-derived CDR1 and CDR2 are SNHLY and FYNNEI. CDR3 length: 16 amino acids. CDR3 in DNA: TGTGCCAGCAGTGATATTCGACAGGGTAGGGACAATGAGCAGTTCTTC. This gives the protein CASSDIRQGRDNEQFF.

The chain is built from TRBV5-1 and TRBJ1-6, with TRBD1 as a possible D gene (5 bases). V lost 6 bases, J lost 5 bases, and 9 bases lay in between. The CDR3 runs to 13 residues. Germline CDR1 reads SGHRS; CDR2 reads YFSETQ. The CDR3 DNA follows: TGCGCCAGCACGACAGATCATAATTCACCCCTCCACTTT. As protein: CASTTDHNSPLHF.

The V and J genes are TRBV5-1 and TRBJ2-6, with a weak D call TRBD2 (6 bases). The CDR3 runs 17 residues. The V end was cut by 6 bases, the J end by 2 bases, with 18 bases between. The germline gives CDR1 SGHRS, CDR2 YFSETQ. For the CDR3, the DNA is TGCGCCAGCACCCTAACCGGGGGACTGCCTGGGGCCAACGTCCTGACTTTC. It specifies CASTLTGGLPGANVLTF.

This chain joins TRBV27 and TRBJ1-4; 10 bases are a match to TRBD1. Trimming removed 6 bases from V and 0 bases from J; junction bases left unmatched: 4. Looked up from germline, CDR1 is MNHEY and CDR2 is SMNVEV (reference sequence). CDR3 length: 16 residues. Here the CDR3 reads CASSRGQGTTNEKLFF. The CDR3 nucleotides read TGTGCCAGCAGCCGGGGACAGGGGACAACTAATGAAAAACTGTTTTTT.

This clone has just a few counts. V usage is TRBV7-8 and J usage is TRBJ2-3, with D hard to call. The germline V gene encodes CDR1 SGHVS and CDR2 FQNEAQ. The V and J ends lost 1 base and 0 bases respectively, with 8 bases between them. The CDR3 runs to 15 residues. CDR3 sequence reads: CASSLDGGSTDTQYF. CDR3 DNA: TGTGCCAGCAGCTTAGACGGCGGAAGCACAGATACGCAGTATTTT.

The gene calls are TRBV4-1 and TRBJ2-1; TRBD1 agrees at 12 bases. The V and J ends lost 4 bases and 5 bases, in that order; junction bases with no gene match: 6. The CDR3 runs to 16 residues. Germline V gene data show CDR1 as MGHRA and CDR2 as YSYEKL. DNA for the CDR3: TGCGCCAGCAGCCGTCTCGGGACAGGGGGCAACAATGAGCAGTTCTTC. This gives the protein CASSRLGTGGNNEQFF.

V and J are TRBV28 and TRBJ1-3; 7 positions match TRBD1. The J segment lost 4 bases and the V segment lost 3 bases, leaving 6 bases of the junction unmatched. Germline V gives CDR1 MDHEN, CDR2 SYDVKM. There are 15 residues in the CDR3. The CDR3 region has the DNA TGTGCCAGCAGTTTCCCTCGGACAGGAGGAAACACCATATATTTT. Protein sequence: CASSFPRTGGNTIYF. Full variable domain (remainder filled in from reference TRBV28 and TRBJ1-3): DVKVTQSSRYLVKRTGEKVFLECVQDMDHENMFWYRQDPGLGLRLIYFSYDVKMKEKGDIPEGYSVSREKKERFSLILESASTNQTSMYLCASSFPRTGGNTIYFGEGSWLTVV.